These 4 T cell receptor beta chains were sequenced from one sample in a study of blood T cell repertoires in COVID-19. This table comes from immunoSEQ multiplex PCR, and its TCRdb copy is limited to in-frame clones, with some not included. The sample yields about 76,000 clones, roughly 89% seen once. The sequenced sample was peripheral blood. All receptors derive from a human donor in a cohort sampled during active COVID-19.

The chain carries TRBV27 and TRBJ1-4, with D maybe TRBD1 (5 bases). This CDR3 spans 14 amino acids. V was pared by 0 bases and J by 5 bases, with 7 bases between. CDR1 MNHEY and CDR2 SMNVEV come from the germline V gene (reference sequence). The CDR3 bases are TGTGCCAGCAGTTTATCCCGGGGGAATGAAAAACTGTTTTTT. Translating it yields CASSLSRGNEKLFF.

The rearrangement uses TRBV3-1 (or the pseudogene TRBV3-2) and TRBJ2-2; D ambiguous. Trimming removed 7 bases from V and 7 bases from J, with 7 bases in between. CDR3 size: 11 residues. In germline, CDR1 is LGHDT, CDR2 YNNKEL (reference sequence). The CDR3 spells CASTYHGELFF. As DNA, the CDR3 is TGTGCCAGCACCTATCACGGGGAGCTGTTTTTT.

The CDR3 sequence is CASRPTGGYGYTF. The CDR3 DNA is TGTGCCAGCAGACCGACAGGGGGCTATGGCTACACCTTC. J is TRBJ1-2 and V is TRBV27; 9 nucleotides match TRBD1. V dropped 6 bases and J dropped 4; count of bases not matched to a gene: 3. The CDR3 is 13 residues long. Germline CDR1 MNHEY, CDR2 SMNVEV (reference sequence).

The chain links TRBV7-2 to TRBJ2-3; D uncertain. CDR1 and CDR2 from the germline V gene are SGHTA and FQGNSA. V was clipped by 5 bases and J by 0 bases, with 12 bases between them. The CDR3 contains 15 residues. CDR3 DNA sequence: TGTGCCAGCAGCCCCCAACGGTTTAGCACAGATACGCAGTATTTT. It encodes CASSPQRFSTDTQYF.